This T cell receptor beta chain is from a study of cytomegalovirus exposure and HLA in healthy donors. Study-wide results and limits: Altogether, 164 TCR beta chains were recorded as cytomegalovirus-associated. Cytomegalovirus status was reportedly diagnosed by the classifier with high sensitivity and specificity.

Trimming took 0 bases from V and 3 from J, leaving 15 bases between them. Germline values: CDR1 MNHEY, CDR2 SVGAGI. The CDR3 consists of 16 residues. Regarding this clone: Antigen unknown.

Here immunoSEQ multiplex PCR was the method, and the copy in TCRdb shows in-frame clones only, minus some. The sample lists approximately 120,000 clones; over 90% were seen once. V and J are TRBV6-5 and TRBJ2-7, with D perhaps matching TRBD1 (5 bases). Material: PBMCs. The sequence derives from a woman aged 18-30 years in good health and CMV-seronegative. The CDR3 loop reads CASSYSAGPYNYEQYF. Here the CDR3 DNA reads TGTGCCAGCAGTTACTCTGCAGGGCCCTACAACTACGAGCAGTACTTC.